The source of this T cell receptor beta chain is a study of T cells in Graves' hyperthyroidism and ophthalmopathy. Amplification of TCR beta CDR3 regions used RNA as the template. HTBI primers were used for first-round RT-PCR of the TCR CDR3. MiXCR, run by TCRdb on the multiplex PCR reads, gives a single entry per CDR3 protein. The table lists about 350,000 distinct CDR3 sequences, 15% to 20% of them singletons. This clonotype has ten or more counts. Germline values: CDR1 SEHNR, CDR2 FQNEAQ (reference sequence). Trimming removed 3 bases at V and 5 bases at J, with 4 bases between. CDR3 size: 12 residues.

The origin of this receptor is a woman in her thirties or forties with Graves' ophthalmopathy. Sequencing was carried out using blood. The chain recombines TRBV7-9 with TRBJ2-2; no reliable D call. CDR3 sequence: CASSFTTGELFF. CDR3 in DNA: TGTGCCAGCAGCTTTACGACCGGGGAGCTGTTTTTT. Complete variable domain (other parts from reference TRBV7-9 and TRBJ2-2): DTGVSQNPRHKITKRGQNVTFRCDPISEHNRLYWYRQTLGQGPEFLTYFQNEAQLEKSRLLSDRFSAERPKGSFSTLEIQRTEQGDSAMYLCASSFTTGELFFGEGSRLTVL.